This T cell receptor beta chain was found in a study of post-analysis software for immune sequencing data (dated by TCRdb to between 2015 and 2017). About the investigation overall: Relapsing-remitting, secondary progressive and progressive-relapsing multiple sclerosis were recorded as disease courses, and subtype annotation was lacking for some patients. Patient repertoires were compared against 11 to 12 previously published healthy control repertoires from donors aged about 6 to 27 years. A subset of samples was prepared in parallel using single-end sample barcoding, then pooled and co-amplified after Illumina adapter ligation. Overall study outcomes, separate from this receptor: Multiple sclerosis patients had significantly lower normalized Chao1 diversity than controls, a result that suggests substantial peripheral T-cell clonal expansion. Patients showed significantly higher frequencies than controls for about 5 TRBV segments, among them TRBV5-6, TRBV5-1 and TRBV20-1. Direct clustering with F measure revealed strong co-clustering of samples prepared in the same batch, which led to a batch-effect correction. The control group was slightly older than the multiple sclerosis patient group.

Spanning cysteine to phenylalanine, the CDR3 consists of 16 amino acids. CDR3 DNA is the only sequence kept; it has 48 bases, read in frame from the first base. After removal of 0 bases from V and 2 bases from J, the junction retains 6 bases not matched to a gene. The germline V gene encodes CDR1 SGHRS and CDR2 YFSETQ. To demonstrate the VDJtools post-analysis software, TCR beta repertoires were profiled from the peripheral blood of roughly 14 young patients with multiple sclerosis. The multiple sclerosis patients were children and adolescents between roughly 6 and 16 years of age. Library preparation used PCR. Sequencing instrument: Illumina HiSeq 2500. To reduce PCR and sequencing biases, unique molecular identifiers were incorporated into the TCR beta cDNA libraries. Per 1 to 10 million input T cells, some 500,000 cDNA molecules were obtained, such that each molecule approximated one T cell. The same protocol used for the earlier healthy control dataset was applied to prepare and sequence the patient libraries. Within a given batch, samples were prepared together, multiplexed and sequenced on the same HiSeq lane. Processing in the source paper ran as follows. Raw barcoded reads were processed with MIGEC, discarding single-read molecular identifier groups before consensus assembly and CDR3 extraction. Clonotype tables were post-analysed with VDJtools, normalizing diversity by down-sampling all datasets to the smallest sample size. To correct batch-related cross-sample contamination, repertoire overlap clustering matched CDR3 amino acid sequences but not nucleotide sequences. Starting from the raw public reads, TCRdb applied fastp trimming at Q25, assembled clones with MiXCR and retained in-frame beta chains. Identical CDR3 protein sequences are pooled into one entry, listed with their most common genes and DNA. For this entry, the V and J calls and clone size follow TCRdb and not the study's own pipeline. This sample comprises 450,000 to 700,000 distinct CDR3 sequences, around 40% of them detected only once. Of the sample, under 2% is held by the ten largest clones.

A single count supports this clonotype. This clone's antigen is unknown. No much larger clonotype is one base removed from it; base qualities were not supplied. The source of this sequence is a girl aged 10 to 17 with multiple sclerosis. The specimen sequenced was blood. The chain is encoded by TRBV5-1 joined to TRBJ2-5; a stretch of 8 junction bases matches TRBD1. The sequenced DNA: TGCGCCAGCAGCTTGGTTCAGGGGGCCACACAAGAGACCCAGTACTTC. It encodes CASSLVQGATQETQYF. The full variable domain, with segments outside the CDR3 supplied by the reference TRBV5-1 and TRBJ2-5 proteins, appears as KAGVTQTPRYLIKTRGQQVTLSCSPISGHRSVSWYQQTPGQGLQFLFEYFSETQRNKGNFPGRFSGRQFSNSRSEMNVSTLELGDSALYLCASSLVQGATQETQYFGPGTRLLVL.